This T cell receptor (beta chain) was sequenced for a study of resident and recirculating memory T cells in vitiligo. Worth noting for this clone: Other DNA sequences within the sample encode an identical CDR3.

The germline V gene encodes CDR1 SGHRS and CDR2 YFSETQ. Trimming stripped 0 bases from V and 3 bases from J, with 13 bases between. The CDR3 totals 15 residues. Clones were read by immunoSEQ multiplex PCR, and TCRdb kept only the in-frame ones, dropping some. The top ten clones hold 4% to 5.5% of a sample with roughly 80,000 clones, roughly nine tenths of them seen once. Patients' lesions had not changed for the previous 6 months. This sequence joins TRBV5-1 and TRBJ2-7; D perhaps matches TRBD2 (5 bases). Sequenced material: blood. The TCR sequence derives from a male donor with vitiligo. This CDR3 reads CASSLVTSGDYEQYF. CDR3 nucleotide sequence: TGCGCCAGCAGCTTGGTAACTAGTGGGGACTACGAGCAGTACTTC.